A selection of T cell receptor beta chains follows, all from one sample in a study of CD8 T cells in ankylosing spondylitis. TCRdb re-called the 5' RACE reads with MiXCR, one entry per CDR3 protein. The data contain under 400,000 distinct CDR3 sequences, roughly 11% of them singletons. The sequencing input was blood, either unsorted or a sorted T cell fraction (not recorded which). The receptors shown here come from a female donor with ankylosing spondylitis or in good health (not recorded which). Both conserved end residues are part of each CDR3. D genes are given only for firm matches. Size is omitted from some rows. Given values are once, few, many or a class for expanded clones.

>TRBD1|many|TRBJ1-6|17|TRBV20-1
TGCAGTGCTTCCCTCCAGGGACAGGGCATCTATAATTCACCCCTCCACTTT
CSASLQGQGIYNSPLHF
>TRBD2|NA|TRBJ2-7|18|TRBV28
TGTGCCAGCAGTTTTCCGGGGTCGGGACTAGCGGGTTCCTACGAGCAGTACTTC
CASSFPGSGLAGSYEQYF
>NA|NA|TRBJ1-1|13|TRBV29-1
TGCAGCGTTGAAGATCCGGGTTACACTGAAGCTTTCTTT
CSVEDPGYTEAFF
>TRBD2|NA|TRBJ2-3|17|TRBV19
TGTGCCAGTAGTATAAGATCCGGGACTACTACGACAGATACGCAGTATTTT
CASSIRSGTTTTDTQYF
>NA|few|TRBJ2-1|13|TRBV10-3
TGTGCCATCAGTGAGAGACTGGACGGGTACACGTTCTTC
CAISERLDGYTFF
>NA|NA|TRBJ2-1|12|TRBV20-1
TGCAGTGCTTCGACGGACAACAATGAGCAGTTCTTC
CSASTDNNEQFF
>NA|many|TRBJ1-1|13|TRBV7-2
TGTGCCAGCAGCTTCGGCCGTGGCACTGAAGCTTTCTTT
CASSFGRGTEAFF
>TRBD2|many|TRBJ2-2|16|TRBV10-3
TGTGCCATCACCCCCGGGACTAGCGGCCTCACCGGGGAGCTGTTTTTT
CAITPGTSGLTGELFF
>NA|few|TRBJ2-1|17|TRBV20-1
TGCAGTGCTATCCAAGTTGTGGGAGAATGGTCCTACAATGAGCAGTTCTTC
CSAIQVVGEWSYNEQFF
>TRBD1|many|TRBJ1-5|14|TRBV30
TGTGCCTGGAGTGGCGAGAACAGGGGTCAGCCCCAGCATTTT
CAWSGENRGQPQHF
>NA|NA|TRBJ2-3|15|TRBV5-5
TGTGCCAGCAGCTTGGGGGGCTTACCTGTCGATACGCAGTATTTT
CASSLGGLPVDTQYF
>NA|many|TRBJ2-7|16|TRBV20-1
TGCAGTGCTGGAAGAGGTCATCACTCAAGCTCCTACGAGCAGTACTTC
CSAGRGHHSSSYEQYF
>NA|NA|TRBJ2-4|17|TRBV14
TGTGCCAGCAGCCAAGACTCCGGGGCAGGGACCAAAAACATTCAGTACTTC
CASSQDSGAGTKNIQYF
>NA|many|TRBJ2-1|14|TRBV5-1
TGCGCCAGCAGCTCGAACGGCCCCTACAATGAGCAGTTCTTC
CASSSNGPYNEQFF
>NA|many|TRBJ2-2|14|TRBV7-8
TGTGCCAGCAGCCCCATGAAGGGCGCCGGGGAGCTGTTTTTT
CASSPMKGAGELFF
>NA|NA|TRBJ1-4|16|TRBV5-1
TGCGCCAGCAGCATAGGCTGGGATGCAACTAATGAAAAACTGTTTTTT
CASSIGWDATNEKLFF
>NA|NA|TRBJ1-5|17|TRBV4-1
TGCGCCAGCAGCCAAGACCCGCCCAGCGTGAGCACAGACACGCAGCATTTT
CASSQDPPSVSTDTQHF
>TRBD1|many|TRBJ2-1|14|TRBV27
TGTGCCAGCAGTTCGCACAAACAGGGGGCTGAGCAGTTCTTC
CASSSHKQGAEQFF
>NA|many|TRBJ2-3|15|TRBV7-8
TGTGCCAGCAGCTTAAAACGGGATGGCACAGATACGCAGTATTTT
CASSLKRDGTDTQYF
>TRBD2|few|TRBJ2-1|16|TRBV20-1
TGCAGTGCCCCGACCAAAGCCGGGACTAGCGCCGATGAGCAGTTCTTC
CSAPTKAGTSADEQFF
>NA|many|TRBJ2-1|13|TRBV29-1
TGCAGCGCCTTCCGGGGTACCTACAATGAGCAGTTCTTC
CSAFRGTYNEQFF
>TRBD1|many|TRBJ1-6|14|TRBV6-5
TGTGCCAGCAGTTATCGGACAGGGCATTCACCCCTCCACTTT
CASSYRTGHSPLHF
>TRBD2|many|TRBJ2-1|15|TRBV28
TGTGCCAGCAGTTTAGGACTAGCTTATGGCGATGAGCAGTTCTTC
CASSLGLAYGDEQFF
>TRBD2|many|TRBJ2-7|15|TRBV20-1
TGCAGTGCTAGAGATTGGGGGGGTCTCACCTACGAGCAGTACTTC
CSARDWGGLTYEQYF
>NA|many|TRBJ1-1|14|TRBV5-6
TGTGCCAGCACCCGGGGGTGGGGGCTCACTGAAGCTTTCTTT
CASTRGWGLTEAFF
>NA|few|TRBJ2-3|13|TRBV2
TGTGCCAGCAGTGAAGAACTGGGAGATACGCAGTATTTT
CASSEELGDTQYF